This TCR beta chain was sequenced in a study of Graves' ophthalmopathy and Graves' hyperthyroidism. Regarding this clonotype: Its antigen is not known.

The germline V and J ends were trimmed by 6 bases and 7 bases, with 19 bases remaining between them. Germline-derived CDR1 and CDR2 are MNHEY and SMNVEV (reference sequence). The CDR3 extends over 16 amino acids. General study findings and limits: From stable hyperthyroidism, ophthalmopathy was separated by a 13-signature model with 85% to 90% sensitivity and approximately 81% specificity. Thyroid clonotypes that were expanded above 0.001 frequency mostly also appeared in blood.

RNA served as the template for amplifying TCR beta CDR3 regions. First-round RT-PCR employed HTBI primers, with a second-round multiplex PCR after it. TCRdb itself ran the multiplex PCR reads through MiXCR, one entry per CDR3 protein. The repertoire holds about 1.2 million distinct CDR3 sequences, 35% to 40% seen once, with approximately 12% in the top ten. The origin of this receptor is an adult man with Graves' hyperthyroidism. The chain links TRBV27 to TRBJ1-6; D is unclear. Material for sequencing was peripheral blood or thyroid tissue (not recorded which). CDR3 protein: CASSPRGGIRNSPLHF. CDR3 DNA sequence: TGTGCCAGCAGCCCCCGGGGAGGGATACGGAATTCACCCCTCCACTTT.